This T cell receptor (beta chain) was obtained from a study of blood T cell repertoires in COVID-19. Study details: Both acute and convalescent COVID-19 samples were obtained from the United States, Italy and Spain.

Trimming took 4 bases from V and 3 from J; bases not matched to a gene: 9. The CDR3 is 16 residues long. Germline assignment: CDR1 SGDLS and CDR2 YYNGEE. In the source study's methods: Amplifying reference gene primers gave estimates of nucleated cell counts. The protocol was immunoSEQ multiplex PCR, while the TCRdb copy is restricted to in-frame clones and leaves out a portion. Clone size and the V and J calls come from that table; the DNA yielded D and trimming. The sample consists of under 300,000 clones, 89% of them appearing once. Source material: peripheral blood. This chain connects TRBV9 to TRBJ2-3, with 9 bases matching TRBD2. The TCR was taken from a woman aged 40 to 49 who had recovered from COVID-19. CDR3 bases: TGTGCCAGCAGCCCGGGGGTAGCGGGAGATACAGATACGCAGTATTTT. Its protein is CASSPGVAGDTDTQYF.